This TCR beta chain was retrieved from a study of CD8+ T cells in alopecia areata. Study-level findings and limits: Scalp lesions, especially in alopecia totalis/universalis, had higher clonality than normal scalp. Scalp samples also yield sequences of resident alphabeta T cells from normal skin.

This clone is a singleton in its sample. Its antigen is not known. The V end lost 2 bases, the J end lost 5 bases, and 13 bases lay between the germline ends. Per germline, CDR1 SGHTA and CDR2 FQGNSA. CDR3 length equals 15 residues. Once RNA had been extracted, it was reverse transcribed into cDNA to act as the sequencing template. TCRdb's copy holds only in-frame clones and misses some; the assay was immunoSEQ multiplex PCR. The table includes some 130,000 clones, approximately 49% detected once. The starting material was CD8+ T cells sorted from blood, obtained at week 0. This TCR derives from a human donor with alopecia areata. The chain uses TRBV7-2 and TRBJ1-5; D is undetermined. CDR3 sequence: CASSLSAGTYQPQHF. For the CDR3, the DNA is TGTGCCAGCAGCTTATCTGCGGGAACTTATCAGCCCCAGCATTTT.